This T cell receptor (beta chain) is from a study of T cells in Graves' hyperthyroidism and ophthalmopathy. This clonotype was observed at least ten times. V lost 2 bases and J lost 7, with 18 bases in between. The germline V gene has CDR1 SGDLS and CDR2 YYNGEE. This CDR3 contains 16 residues. Amplification yielded TCR beta CDR3 regions, with RNA transcripts as the source. Researchers ran a first-round RT-PCR on the TCR CDR3 using the HTBI primer set. TCRdb independently ran MiXCR on the multiplex PCR reads; one entry per CDR3 protein. Seen here are 500,000 to 750,000 distinct CDR3 sequences, 46% observed once, and the top ten hold around 8%.

The rearrangement joins TRBV9 to TRBJ1-4; D is ambiguous. Sequenced: peripheral blood or thyroid tissue (not recorded which). The TCR comes from a woman under 30 with Graves' hyperthyroidism. The CDR3 is CASSVDLVGEGEKLFF. DNA for the CDR3: TGTGCCAGCAGCGTCGACTTGGTGGGCGAGGGTGAAAAACTGTTTTTT.